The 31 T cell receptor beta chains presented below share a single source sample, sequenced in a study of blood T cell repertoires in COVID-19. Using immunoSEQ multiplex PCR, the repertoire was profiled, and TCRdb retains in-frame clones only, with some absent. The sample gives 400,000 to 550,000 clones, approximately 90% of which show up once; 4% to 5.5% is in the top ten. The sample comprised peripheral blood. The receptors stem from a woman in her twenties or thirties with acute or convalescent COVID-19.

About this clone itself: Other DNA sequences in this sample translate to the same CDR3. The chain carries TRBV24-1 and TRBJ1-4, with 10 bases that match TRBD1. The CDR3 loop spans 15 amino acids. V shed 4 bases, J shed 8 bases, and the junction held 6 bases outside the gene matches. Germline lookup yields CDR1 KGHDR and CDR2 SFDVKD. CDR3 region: CATSDPGQGGEKLFF. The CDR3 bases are TGTGCCACCAGTGACCCCGGACAGGGGGGGGAAAAACTGTTTTTT.

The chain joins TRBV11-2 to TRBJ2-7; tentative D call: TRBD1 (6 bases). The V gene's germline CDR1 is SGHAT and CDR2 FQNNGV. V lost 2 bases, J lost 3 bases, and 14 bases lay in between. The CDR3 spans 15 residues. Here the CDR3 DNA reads TGTGCCAGCAGCTTATGGGCCGGGACAAGCTACGAGCAGTACTTC. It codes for CASSLWAGTSYEQYF.

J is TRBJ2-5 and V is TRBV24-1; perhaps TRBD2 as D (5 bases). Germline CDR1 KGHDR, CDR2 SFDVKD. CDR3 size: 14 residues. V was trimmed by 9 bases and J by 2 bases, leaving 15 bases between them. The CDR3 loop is CATARDAVQETQYF. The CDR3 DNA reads TGTGCCACCGCTCGGGATGCCGTGCAAGAGACCCAGTACTTC.

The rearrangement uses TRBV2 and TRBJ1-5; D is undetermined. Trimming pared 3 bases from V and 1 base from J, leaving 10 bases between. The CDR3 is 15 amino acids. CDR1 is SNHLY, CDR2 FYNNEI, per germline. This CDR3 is CASSEGRMSNQPQHF. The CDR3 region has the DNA TGTGCCAGCAGTGAGGGCAGGATGAGCAATCAGCCCCAGCATTTT.

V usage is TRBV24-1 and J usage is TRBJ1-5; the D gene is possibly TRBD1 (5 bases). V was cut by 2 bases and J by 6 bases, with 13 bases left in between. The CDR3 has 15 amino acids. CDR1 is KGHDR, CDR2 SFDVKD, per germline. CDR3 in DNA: TGTGCCACCAGTGATTCCGGAGGGGCGCCTCAGCCCCAGCATTTT. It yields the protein CATSDSGGAPQPQHF.

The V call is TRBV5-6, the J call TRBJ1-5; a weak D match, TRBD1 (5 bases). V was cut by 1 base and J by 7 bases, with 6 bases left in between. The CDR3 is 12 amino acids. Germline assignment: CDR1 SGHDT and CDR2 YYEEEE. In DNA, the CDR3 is TGTGCCAGCAGCTTGTGGGGCCAGCCCCAGCATTTT. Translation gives CASSLWGQPQHF.

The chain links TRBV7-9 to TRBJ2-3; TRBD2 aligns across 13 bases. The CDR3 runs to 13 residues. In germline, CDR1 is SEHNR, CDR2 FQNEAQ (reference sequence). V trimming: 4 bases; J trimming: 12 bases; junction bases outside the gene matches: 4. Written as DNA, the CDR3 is TGTGCCAGCAGCTCAATGGGACTAGCGGGACAGTATTTT. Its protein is CASSSMGLAGQYF.

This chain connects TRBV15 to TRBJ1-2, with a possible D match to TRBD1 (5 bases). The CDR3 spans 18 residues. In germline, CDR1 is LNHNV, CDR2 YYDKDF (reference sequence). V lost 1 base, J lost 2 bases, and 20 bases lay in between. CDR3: CATSRASAQGTKNYGYTF. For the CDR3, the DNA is TGTGCCACCAGCAGAGCCTCCGCCCAGGGCACCAAAAACTATGGCTACACCTTC.

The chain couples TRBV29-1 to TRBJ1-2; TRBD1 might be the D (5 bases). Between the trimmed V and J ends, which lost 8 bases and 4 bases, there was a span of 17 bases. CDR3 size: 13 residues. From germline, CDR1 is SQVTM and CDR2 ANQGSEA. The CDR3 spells CSIPGGKGYGYTF. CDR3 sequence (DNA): TGCAGCATACCGGGGGGAAAGGGCTATGGCTACACCTTC.

The CDR3 region is CASSQKGQKNTEAFF. Written as DNA, the CDR3 is TGTGCCAGCAGCCAAAAGGGACAGAAGAACACTGAAGCTTTCTTT. The chain carries TRBV7-9 and TRBJ1-1, with TRBD1 matching 7 bases. V lost 5 bases and J lost 1; bases outside the gene matches: 7. This CDR3 has 15 residues. The V gene's germline CDR1 is SEHNR and CDR2 FQNEAQ (reference sequence). The complete variable domain, with remaining parts taken from reference TRBV7-9 and TRBJ1-1, reads DTGVSQNPRHKITKRGQNVTFRCDPISEHNRLYWYRQTLGQGPEFLTYFQNEAQLEKSRLLSDRFSAERPKGSFSTLEIQRTEQGDSAMYLCASSQKGQKNTEAFFGQGTRLTVV.

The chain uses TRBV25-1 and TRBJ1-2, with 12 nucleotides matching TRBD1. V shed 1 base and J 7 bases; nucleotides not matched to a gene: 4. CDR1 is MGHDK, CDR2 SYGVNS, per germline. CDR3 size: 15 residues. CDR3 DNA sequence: TGTGCCAGCAGTGAATGGGGACAGGGGGCGCCTGGCTACACCTTC. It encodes CASSEWGQGAPGYTF.

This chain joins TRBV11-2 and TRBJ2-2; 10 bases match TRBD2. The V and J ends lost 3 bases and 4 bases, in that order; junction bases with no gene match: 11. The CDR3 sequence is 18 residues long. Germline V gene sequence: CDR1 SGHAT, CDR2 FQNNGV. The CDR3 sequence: CASSLLVWTSGPTGELFF. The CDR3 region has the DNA TGTGCCAGCAGCTTGTTGGTGTGGACTAGCGGACCCACCGGGGAGCTGTTTTTT.

As DNA, the CDR3 is TGTGCCACCGGCGGCAGGGAAGTGTCCGGCTACACCTTC. It translates to CATGGREVSGYTF. This chain links TRBV19 with TRBJ1-2; TRBD1 might be the D (5 bases). Germline CDR1 LNHDA, CDR2 SQIVND (reference sequence). Trimming took off 10 bases at V and 8 bases at J, with 20 bases between the two ends. The CDR3 loop spans 13 amino acids. Complete variable domain (other parts from reference TRBV19 and TRBJ1-2): DGGITQSPKYLFRKEGQNVTLSCEQNLNHDAMYWYRQDPGQGLRLIYYSQIVNDFQKGDIAEGYSVSREKKESFPLTVTSAQKNPTAFYLCATGGREVSGYTFGSGTRLTVV.

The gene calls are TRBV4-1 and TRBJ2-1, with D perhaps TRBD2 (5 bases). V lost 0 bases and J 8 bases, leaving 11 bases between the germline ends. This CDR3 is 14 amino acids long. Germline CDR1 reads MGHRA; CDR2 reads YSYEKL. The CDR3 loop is CASSQDLRLHEQFF. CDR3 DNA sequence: TGCGCCAGCAGCCAAGATCTTCGACTACATGAGCAGTTCTTC.

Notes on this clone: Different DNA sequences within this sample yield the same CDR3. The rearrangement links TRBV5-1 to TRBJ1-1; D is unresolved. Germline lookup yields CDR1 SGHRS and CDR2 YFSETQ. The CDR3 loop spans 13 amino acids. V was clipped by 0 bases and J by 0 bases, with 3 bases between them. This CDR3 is CASSLGVNTEAFF. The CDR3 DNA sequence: TGCGCCAGCAGCTTGGGAGTGAACACTGAAGCTTTCTTT. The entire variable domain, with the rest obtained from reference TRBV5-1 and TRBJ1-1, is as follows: KAGVTQTPRYLIKTRGQQVTLSCSPISGHRSVSWYQQTPGQGLQFLFEYFSETQRNKGNFPGRFSGRQFSNSRSEMNVSTLELGDSALYLCASSLGVNTEAFFGQGTRLTVV.

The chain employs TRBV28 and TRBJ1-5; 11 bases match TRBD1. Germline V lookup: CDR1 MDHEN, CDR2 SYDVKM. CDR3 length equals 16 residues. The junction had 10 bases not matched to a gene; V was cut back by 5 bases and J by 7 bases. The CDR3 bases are TGTGCCAGCAGTACCTGGACAGGGGGCGCGCGGCAGCCCCAGCATTTT. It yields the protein CASSTWTGGARQPQHF.

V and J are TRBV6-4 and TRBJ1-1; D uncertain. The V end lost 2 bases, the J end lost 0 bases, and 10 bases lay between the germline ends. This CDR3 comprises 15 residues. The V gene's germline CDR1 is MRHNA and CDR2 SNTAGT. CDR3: CASSDGQRLNTEAFF. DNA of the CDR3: TGTGCCAGCAGTGACGGGCAGAGACTGAACACTGAAGCTTTCTTT.

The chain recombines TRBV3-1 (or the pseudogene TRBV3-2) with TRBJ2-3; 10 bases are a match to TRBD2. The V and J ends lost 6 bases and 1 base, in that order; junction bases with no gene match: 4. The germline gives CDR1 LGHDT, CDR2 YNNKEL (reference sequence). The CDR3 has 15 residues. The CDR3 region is CASSRTSGGTDTQYF. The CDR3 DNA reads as TGTGCCAGCAGTCGGACTAGCGGCGGCACAGATACGCAGTATTTT.

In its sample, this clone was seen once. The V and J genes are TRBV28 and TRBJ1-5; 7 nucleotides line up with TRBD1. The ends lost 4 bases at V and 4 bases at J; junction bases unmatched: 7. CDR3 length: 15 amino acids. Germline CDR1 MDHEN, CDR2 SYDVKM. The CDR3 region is CASSSPTGKNQPQHF. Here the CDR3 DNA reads TGTGCCAGCAGTTCCCCGACAGGGAAAAATCAGCCCCAGCATTTT.

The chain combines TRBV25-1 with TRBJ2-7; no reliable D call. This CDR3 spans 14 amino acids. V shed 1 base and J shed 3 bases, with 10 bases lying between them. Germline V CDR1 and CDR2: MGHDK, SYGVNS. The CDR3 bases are TGTGCCAGCAGTGAATCACGCGGATTCTACGAGCAGTACTTC. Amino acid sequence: CASSESRGFYEQYF.

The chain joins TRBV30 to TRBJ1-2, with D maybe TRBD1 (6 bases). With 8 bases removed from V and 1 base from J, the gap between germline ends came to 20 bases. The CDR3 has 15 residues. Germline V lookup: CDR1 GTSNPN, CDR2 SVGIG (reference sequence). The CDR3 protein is CAGEFWTANNYGYTF. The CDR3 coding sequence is TGTGCCGGAGAGTTTTGGACAGCAAATAACTATGGCTACACCTTC.

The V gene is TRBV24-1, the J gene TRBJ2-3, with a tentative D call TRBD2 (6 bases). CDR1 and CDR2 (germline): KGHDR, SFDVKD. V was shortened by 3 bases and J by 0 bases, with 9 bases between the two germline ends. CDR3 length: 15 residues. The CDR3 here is CATSDRRGSTDTQYF. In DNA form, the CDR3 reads TGTGCCACCAGTGATAGGAGGGGAAGCACAGATACGCAGTATTTT.

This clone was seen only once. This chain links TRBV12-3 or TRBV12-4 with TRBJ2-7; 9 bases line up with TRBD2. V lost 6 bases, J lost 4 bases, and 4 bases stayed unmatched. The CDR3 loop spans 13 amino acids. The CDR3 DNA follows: TGTGCCAGCAGAATGCGGGAGGGGTACGAGCAGTACTTC. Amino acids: CASRMREGYEQYF.

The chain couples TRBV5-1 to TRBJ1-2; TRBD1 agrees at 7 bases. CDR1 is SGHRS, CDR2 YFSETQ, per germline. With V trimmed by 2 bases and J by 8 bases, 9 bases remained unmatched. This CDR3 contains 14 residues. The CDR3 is CASSFEGRGEGYTF. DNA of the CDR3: TGCGCCAGCAGCTTCGAGGGCAGGGGGGAAGGCTACACCTTC.

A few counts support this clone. The CDR3 here is CASSHEAGQPQHF. The DNA for the CDR3 is TGCGCCAGCAGCCATGAAGCAGGTCAGCCCCAGCATTTT. The chain is built from TRBV4-1 and TRBJ1-5, with D unresolved. The CDR3 is made up of 13 amino acids. From germline, CDR1 is MGHRA and CDR2 YSYEKL. The V gene lost 3 bases and the J gene lost 6 bases, with 9 bases spanning the gap.

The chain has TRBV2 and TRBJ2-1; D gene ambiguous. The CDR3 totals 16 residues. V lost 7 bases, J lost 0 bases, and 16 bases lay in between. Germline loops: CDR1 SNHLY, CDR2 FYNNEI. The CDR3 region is CASIERVRSSYNEQFF. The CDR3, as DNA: TGTGCCAGCATCGAGCGAGTTCGGAGCTCCTACAATGAGCAGTTCTTC.

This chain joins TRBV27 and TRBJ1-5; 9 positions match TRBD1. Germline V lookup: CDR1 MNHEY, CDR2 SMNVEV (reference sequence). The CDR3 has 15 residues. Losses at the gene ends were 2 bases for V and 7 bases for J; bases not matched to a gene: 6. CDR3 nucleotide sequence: TGTGCCAGCAGTTTAGGGGGACAGGGTCGACAGCCCCAGCATTTT. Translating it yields CASSLGGQGRQPQHF.

CDR3 in amino acids: CASSALGPWGTDTQYF. CDR3 nucleotides: TGTGCCAGCAGCGCACTAGGGCCGTGGGGTACAGATACGCAGTATTTT. V is TRBV2 and J is TRBJ2-3; TRBD2 is a possible D gene (5 bases). Between the trimmed V and J ends, which lost 6 bases and 3 bases, there was a span of 19 bases. CDR1 is SNHLY, CDR2 FYNNEI, per germline. The CDR3 length is 16 residues.

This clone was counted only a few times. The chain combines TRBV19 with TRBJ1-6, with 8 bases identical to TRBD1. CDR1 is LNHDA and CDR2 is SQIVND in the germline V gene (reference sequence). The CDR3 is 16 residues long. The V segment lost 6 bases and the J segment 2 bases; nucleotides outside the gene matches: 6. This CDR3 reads CASSMEQGAYNSPLHF. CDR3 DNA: TGTGCCAGTAGCATGGAACAGGGGGCCTATAATTCACCCCTCCACTTT. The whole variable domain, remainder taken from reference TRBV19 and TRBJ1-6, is DGGITQSPKYLFRKEGQNVTLSCEQNLNHDAMYWYRQDPGQGLRLIYYSQIVNDFQKGDIAEGYSVSREKKESFPLTVTSAQKNPTAFYLCASSMEQGAYNSPLHFGNGTRLTVT.

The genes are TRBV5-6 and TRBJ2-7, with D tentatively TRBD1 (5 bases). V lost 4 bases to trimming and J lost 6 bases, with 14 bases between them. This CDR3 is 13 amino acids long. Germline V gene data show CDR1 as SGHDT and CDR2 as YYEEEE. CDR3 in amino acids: CASSRTPTGEQYF. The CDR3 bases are TGTGCCAGCAGCCGGACACCGACGGGCGAGCAGTACTTC.

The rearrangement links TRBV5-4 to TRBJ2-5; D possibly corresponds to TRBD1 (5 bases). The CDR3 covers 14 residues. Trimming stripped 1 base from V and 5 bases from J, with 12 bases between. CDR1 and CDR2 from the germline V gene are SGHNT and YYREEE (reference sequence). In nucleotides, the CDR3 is TGTGCCAGCAGCTTGATGTCAGGGTACGAGACCCAGTACTTC. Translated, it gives CASSLMSGYETQYF.